These 12 T cell receptor beta chains were sequenced from one sample in a study of shared T cell receptors in the human thymus. Method: immunoSEQ multiplex PCR; TCRdb's copy keeps in-frame clones and lacks some. Counted here are about 500,000 clones, around 82% occurring once; the ten biggest clones make up about 0.014%. This sample also belongs to another study, concerning human thymus T cells.

Sequenced: thymocytes. Every receptor here comes from a boy in the first two years of life with a congenital heart defect.

The V gene is TRBV4-3, the J gene TRBJ2-3; D possibly corresponds to TRBD2 (6 bases). V lost 0 bases, J lost 3 bases, and 7 bases lay in between. The CDR3 length is 14 residues. Germline CDR1 and CDR2: LGHNA and YSLEER. The CDR3 DNA reads as TGCGCCAGCAGCCAAGATGGGGGGACAGATACGCAGTATTTT. Translating it yields CASSQDGGTDTQYF.

The table lists this clone with a count of one. This rearrangement joins TRBV15 to TRBJ2-7; D call uncertain. From germline, CDR1 is LNHNV and CDR2 YYDKDF (reference sequence). The ends were cut back, 4 bases at V and 0 bases at J, with 16 bases in the middle. The CDR3 has 16 amino acids. CDR3 residues: CATSIPGGSPSYEQYF. The CDR3 bases are TGTGCCACCAGCATCCCAGGTGGGTCCCCCTCCTACGAGCAGTACTTC.

CDR3 sequence reads: CASSVRDKETQYF. The CDR3 DNA follows: TGTGCCAGCAGCGTCCGGGACAAAGAGACCCAGTACTTC. The chain recombines TRBV9 with TRBJ2-5; a weak D match, TRBD1 (6 bases). The germline V and J ends were trimmed by 2 bases and 3 bases, with 8 bases remaining between them. Germline CDR1 reads SGDLS; CDR2 reads YYNGEE. This CDR3 comprises 13 residues.

This clone was seen just once. V usage is TRBV7-2 and J usage is TRBJ2-1, with 7 bases that match TRBD1. This CDR3 contains 17 residues. Germline V gene data show CDR1 as SGHTA and CDR2 as FQGNSA. The trim removed 1 base at V and 1 base at J, leaving 7 bases unmatched. The chain's CDR3 is CASSLVPGQPSYNEQFF. CDR3 sequence (DNA): TGTGCCAGCAGCTTAGTCCCGGGACAGCCGTCCTACAATGAGCAGTTCTTC.

The rearrangement links TRBV2 to TRBJ2-5, with D possibly TRBD2 on 6 matching bases. CDR1 is SNHLY, CDR2 FYNNEI, per germline. Trimming removed 3 bases from V and 9 bases from J, with 14 bases in between. The CDR3 totals 13 residues. The CDR3: CASSDAPGEAQYF. DNA of the CDR3: TGTGCCAGCAGTGATGCCCCCGGGGAGGCCCAGTACTTC.

This clone was recorded a few times. V is TRBV5-6 and J is TRBJ2-3; 9 nucleotides agree with TRBD2. Germline V gives CDR1 SGHDT, CDR2 YYEEEE. The CDR3 spans 15 residues. Trimming took 3 bases from V and 5 from J; bases not matched to a gene: 7. CDR3 coding DNA: TGTGCCAGCAGCTCGGCGGGAGGGCCGGTAGATACGCAGTATTTT. This encodes CASSSAGGPVDTQYF.

The chain links TRBV30 to TRBJ1-5, with D possibly TRBD1 on 5 matching bases. The germline V gene has CDR1 GTSNPN and CDR2 SVGIG (reference sequence). This CDR3 comprises 12 residues. Trimming shortened V by 0 bases and J by 7 bases, and 7 bases separated the two germline ends. The CDR3: CAWSVGGQPQHF. In DNA, the CDR3 is TGTGCCTGGAGTGTCGGGGGGCAGCCCCAGCATTTT.

This chain connects TRBV6-5 to TRBJ2-3; TRBD1 matches 8 bases. The V gene end was trimmed by 2 bases and the J gene end by 10 bases; junction bases not matched to a gene: 2. CDR1 is MNHEY, CDR2 SVGAGI, per germline. There are 12 residues in the CDR3. The CDR3 loop is CASSYPQGAQYF. The DNA of the CDR3 is TGTGCCAGCAGTTACCCACAGGGGGCGCAGTATTTT.

This clone was counted between two and nine times. The rearrangement links TRBV7-6 to TRBJ2-7, with TRBD1 matching over 10 bases. V shed 1 base, J shed 1 base, and the junction held 4 bases outside the gene matches. CDR1 is SGHVS and CDR2 is FNYEAQ in the germline V gene. The CDR3 is 16 residues long. The CDR3 nucleotides are TGTGCCAGCAGCTTAGGGACGGGACAGGGGTCCTACGAGCAGTACTTC. This translates into CASSLGTGQGSYEQYF.

V and J are TRBV4-3 and TRBJ2-7; no firm D call. Deletions cut 1 base from V and 0 bases from J, with 7 bases between. This CDR3 region has 14 residues. Germline V CDR1 and CDR2: LGHNA, YSLEER. The chain's CDR3 is CASSQATSSYEQYF. For the CDR3, the DNA is TGCGCCAGCAGCCAAGCTACGAGCTCCTACGAGCAGTACTTC.

The chain is built from TRBV14 and TRBJ1-4; 7 bases agree with TRBD1. With V trimmed by 5 bases and J by 3 bases, 9 bases remained unmatched. Germline V gene lookup returns CDR1 SGHDN and CDR2 FVKESK. This CDR3 comprises 16 residues. Written as DNA, the CDR3 is TGTGCCAGCAGCTCTCGCCGCGGGACAGCTAATGAAAAACTGTTTTTT. Translation gives CASSSRRGTANEKLFF.

The sample holds a few counts of this clone. The chain has TRBV19 and TRBJ2-1, with TRBD2 as a possible D gene (5 bases). Germline CDR1 and CDR2: LNHDA and SQIVND (reference sequence). The V end was cut by 2 bases, the J end by 4 bases, with 12 bases between. The CDR3 runs to 15 residues. The DNA of the CDR3 is TGTGCCAGTAGTATAAAGCGGCTGAATTACAATGAGCAGTTCTTC. Protein: CASSIKRLNYNEQFF.